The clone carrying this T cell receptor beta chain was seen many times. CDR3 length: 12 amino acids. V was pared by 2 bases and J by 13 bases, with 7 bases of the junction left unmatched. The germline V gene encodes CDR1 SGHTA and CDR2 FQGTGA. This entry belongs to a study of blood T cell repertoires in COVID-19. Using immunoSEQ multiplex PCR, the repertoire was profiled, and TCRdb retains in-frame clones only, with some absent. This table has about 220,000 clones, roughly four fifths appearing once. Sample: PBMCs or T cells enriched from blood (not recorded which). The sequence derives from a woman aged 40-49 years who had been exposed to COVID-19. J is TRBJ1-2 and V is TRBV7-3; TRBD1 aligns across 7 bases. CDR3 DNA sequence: TGTGCCAGCAGCTTAGGTACAGGGGATCTCACCTTC. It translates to CASSLGTGDLTF.